This entry lists 10 T cell receptor beta chains sequenced from one sample in a study of T-cell memory formation after mild COVID-19. TCRdb re-derived calls from the 5' RACE reads in MiXCR, one entry per CDR3 protein. The sample holds roughly 580,000 distinct CDR3 sequences, under 20% seen once. Sequenced input: PBMCs or a T cell subset sorted from them (not recorded which). The receptors come from an adult woman who had mild COVID-19 (a few samples of this study predate the infection). Cell type and time point are not known.

In its sample, this clonotype was seen a few times. The chain is built from TRBV5-5 and TRBJ2-5; D gene uncertain. The CDR3 has 13 residues. V lost 2 bases and J 0 bases, leaving 5 bases between the germline ends. The germline V gene encodes CDR1 SGHKS and CDR2 YYEKEE (reference sequence). Written as DNA, the CDR3 is TGTGCCAGCAGCTTTACCGACCAAGAGACCCAGTACTTC. It encodes CASSFTDQETQYF. Full variable domain (outside the CDR3, taken from reference TRBV5-5 and TRBJ2-5): DAGVTQSPTHLIKTRGQQVTLRCSPISGHKSVSWYQQVLGQGPQFIFQYYEKEERGRGNFPDRFSARQFPNYSSELNVNALLLGDSALYLCASSFTDQETQYFGPGTRLLVL.

This clonotype turned up a few times. This chain links TRBV2 with TRBJ2-4; D call uncertain. Germline V gene lookup returns CDR1 SNHLY and CDR2 FYNNEI. V shed 4 bases and J shed 10 bases, with 11 bases lying between them. The CDR3 has 12 amino acids. The CDR3 nucleotides are TGTGCCAGCAGTGCACTATCGGAGATTCAGTACTTC. Its translation: CASSALSEIQYF.

This clonotype has a handful of counts. This chain connects TRBV5-1 to TRBJ2-5; tentatively, D is TRBD1 (5 bases). Deletions cut 3 bases from V and 2 bases from J, with 11 bases between. From germline, CDR1 is SGHRS and CDR2 YFSETQ. The CDR3 spans 14 residues. CDR3 nucleotide sequence: TGCGCCAGCAGCTCACAGACAGTGCAAGAGACCCAGTACTTC. Residues: CASSSQTVQETQYF.

This clonotype was detected a few times. CDR3 in amino acids: CASSLRDYNEQFF. The CDR3 nucleotides are TGTGCCAGCAGTCTCCGGGATTACAATGAGCAGTTCTTC. V usage is TRBV12-3 or TRBV12-4 and J usage is TRBJ2-1, with D possibly TRBD2 on 5 matching bases. The CDR3 runs 13 residues. Trimming cost V 5 bases and J 4 bases, with 9 bases left between them.

V is TRBV7-2 and J is TRBJ1-2, with TRBD1 as a possible D gene (6 bases). V gave up 3 bases and J gave up 6 bases, with 14 bases separating them. This CDR3 is built from 14 residues. Germline values: CDR1 SGHTA, CDR2 FQGNSA. The CDR3 DNA reads TGTGCCAGCAGCTTGGCGCAGGGGATGAATGGCTACACCTTC. Protein: CASSLAQGMNGYTF.

The chain employs TRBV27 and TRBJ2-5; 10 nucleotides match TRBD2. V lost 2 bases and J lost 5; bases outside the gene matches: 8. The CDR3 length is 16 residues. Germline CDR1 MNHEY, CDR2 SMNVEV (reference sequence). The CDR3 loop reads CASSLMVAGGVETQYF. As DNA, the CDR3 is TGTGCCAGCAGTTTAATGGTAGCGGGAGGCGTGGAGACCCAGTACTTC.

This clonotype was observed a handful of times. DNA of the CDR3: TGTGCCAGCAGTTTGGGCGGACAGGGAGGAAACACCATATATTTT. Its translation is CASSLGGQGGNTIYF. The chain couples TRBV12-3 or TRBV12-4 to TRBJ1-3; TRBD1 agrees at 8 bases. The trim removed 3 bases at V and 4 bases at J, leaving 5 bases unmatched. This CDR3 contains 15 residues.

V usage is TRBV4-2 and J usage is TRBJ1-6; D is ambiguous. The CDR3 extends over 16 amino acids. V was pared by 0 bases and J by 9 bases, with 15 bases between. Germline lookup yields CDR1 LGHNA and CDR2 YNFKEQ. Written as DNA, the CDR3 is TGTGCCAGCAGCCAAGAAAGGTGGCAGCAAACTTCACCCCTCCACTTT. This encodes CASSQERWQQTSPLHF.

This clonotype has only a few counts. This rearrangement joins TRBV5-1 to TRBJ2-3; weak D call: TRBD2 (5 bases). Trimming shortened V by 1 base and J by 4 bases, and 10 bases separated the two germline ends. The germline V gene encodes CDR1 SGHRS and CDR2 YFSETQ. The CDR3 has 14 amino acids. The CDR3 here is CASSLMRVADTQYF. CDR3 DNA sequence: TGCGCCAGCAGCTTGATGAGGGTGGCAGATACGCAGTATTTT.

This sequence joins TRBV30 and TRBJ2-1; 7 nucleotides align to TRBD2. The J segment lost 2 bases and the V segment lost 2 bases, leaving 3 bases of the junction unmatched. This CDR3 is built from 14 residues. The V gene's germline CDR1 is GTSNPN and CDR2 SVGIG (reference sequence). The CDR3 coding sequence is TGTGCCTGGAGTATGGGACTACCCTACAATGAGCAGTTCTTC. Translating gives CAWSMGLPYNEQFF. Full variable domain (rest looked up from reference TRBV30 and TRBJ2-1): SQTIHQWPATLVQPVGSPLSLECTVEGTSNPNLYWYRQAAGRGLQLLFYSVGIGQISSEVPQNLSASRPQDRQFILSSKKLLLSDSGFYLCAWSMGLPYNEQFFGPGTRLTVL.